This passage covers 4 T cell receptor beta chains from one sample sequenced in a study of graft-versus-host responses after intestinal transplantation. Sequenced by immunoSEQ multiplex PCR; TCRdb stores in-frame clones only, minus some. The sample includes 88,000 or so clones, roughly 90% seen only once; the top ten take around 0.1%. The antigens of these receptors remain unknown. Sequenced here: unstimulated CD4+ T cells sorted from spleen or lymph node cells, sampled before intestinal transplant. These receptors were obtained from a human donor who received an intestinal transplant.

The V gene is TRBV27, the J gene TRBJ1-5, with D perhaps TRBD1 (6 bases). The germline V gene has CDR1 MNHEY and CDR2 SMNVEV (reference sequence). Trimming stripped 1 base from V and 4 bases from J, with 20 bases between. This CDR3 spans 18 amino acids. The CDR3 sequence: CASSLFYMLGQRNQPQHF. The CDR3 DNA is TGTGCCAGCAGTTTATTTTATATGTTGGGACAAAGAAATCAGCCCCAGCATTTT.

The rearrangement joins TRBV18 to TRBJ2-3, with a weak D call TRBD2 (6 bases). The CDR3 contains 14 residues. V lost 3 bases to trimming and J lost 4 bases, with 11 bases between them. The germline V gene encodes CDR1 KGHSH and CDR2 LQKENI. The CDR3 DNA reads TGTGCCAGCTCACCTTTGCGGGGAGCAGATACGCAGTATTTT. It translates to CASSPLRGADTQYF.

The rearrangement joins TRBV4-1 to TRBJ1-6; a weak D match, TRBD1 (5 bases). The CDR3 runs 16 residues. Per germline, CDR1 MGHRA and CDR2 YSYEKL. The ends were cut back, 4 bases at V and 0 bases at J, with 10 bases in the middle. CDR3 loop: CASSRDWSSYNSPLHF. The CDR3 bases are TGCGCCAGCAGCCGGGACTGGAGCTCCTATAATTCACCCCTCCACTTT.

The chain joins TRBV7-9 to TRBJ2-5; possible D gene TRBD1, 6 bases. The CDR3 runs 16 residues. The germline gives CDR1 SEHNR, CDR2 FQNEAQ (reference sequence). The V end lost 5 bases, the J end lost 0 bases, and 16 bases lay between the germline ends. CDR3 protein: CASSTGTRTDQETQYF. The CDR3 nucleotides are TGTGCCAGCAGCACCGGGACACGGACCGACCAAGAGACCCAGTACTTC.